What follows are 18 T cell receptor beta chains derived from one specimen sequenced in a study of T-cell memory formation after mild COVID-19. TCRdb passed the 5' RACE reads through MiXCR, listing each CDR3 protein once. The sample includes around 260,000 distinct CDR3 sequences, around 15% of them seen just once. Material for sequencing was PBMCs or a T cell subset sorted from them (not recorded which). The source of these receptors is a man younger than 35 who had mild COVID-19 (a few samples of this study predate the infection). Cell type and time point are not known.

This clonotype was detected only a few times. This chain uses TRBV24-1 with TRBJ2-3; D tentatively reads TRBD1 or TRBD2 (5 bases each). V was shortened by 10 bases and J by 5 bases, with 18 bases between the two germline ends. The germline CDR1 and CDR2 sequences are KGHDR and SFDVKD. CDR3 length: 14 amino acids. CDR3 sequence: CATGTWGAVDTQYF. CDR3 coding DNA: TGTGCCACTGGGACCTGGGGCGCGGTAGATACGCAGTATTTT.

This clonotype occurred a few times. This rearrangement joins TRBV20-1 to TRBJ2-4, with D possibly being TRBD2 (5 bases). Between the trimmed V and J ends, which lost 7 bases and 3 bases, there was a span of 16 bases. CDR3 length: 14 residues. From germline, CDR1 is DFQATT and CDR2 SNEGSKA (reference sequence). CDR3 loop: CSVPNNRDKNIQYF. The CDR3 bases are TGCAGTGTTCCGAACAACCGGGACAAAAACATTCAGTACTTC.

The J gene is TRBJ2-3, the V gene TRBV6-2 or TRBV6-3, with 7 nucleotides matching TRBD1. Trimming at V came to 4 bases and at J to 2 bases, leaving 6 bases not matched to a gene. The germline CDR1 and CDR2 sequences are MNHEY and SVGEGT. The CDR3 has 15 residues. This chain's CDR3 is CASSFRQGVTDTQYF. The CDR3 DNA reads TGTGCCAGCAGTTTTCGACAGGGTGTCACAGATACGCAGTATTTT.

This clonotype was seen at least ten times. The chain uses TRBV5-1 and TRBJ2-7, with D maybe TRBD1 (6 bases). The V end was cut by 4 bases, the J end by 5 bases, with 19 bases between. The CDR3 runs to 15 residues. CDR1 and CDR2 (germline): SGHRS, YFSETQ. In DNA, the CDR3 is TGCGCCAGCAGCCGCAGGGTGGGGGCGAGCCACGAGCAGTACTTC. Translated: CASSRRVGASHEQYF. Drawing the rest from reference TRBV5-1 and TRBJ2-7, the complete variable domain is KAGVTQTPRYLIKTRGQQVTLSCSPISGHRSVSWYQQTPGQGLQFLFEYFSETQRNKGNFPGRFSGRQFSNSRSEMNVSTLELGDSALYLCASSRRVGASHEQYFGPGTRLTVT.

This clonotype was detected many times. V and J are TRBV20-1 and TRBJ2-5; the match to TRBD2 covers 12 bases. Germline V gives CDR1 DFQATT, CDR2 SNEGSKA (reference sequence). The CDR3 extends over 14 amino acids. V lost 6 bases to trimming and J lost 2 bases; unmatched junction nucleotides: 4. The CDR3 DNA follows: TGCAGTGCCCAGACTAGCGGGGGACAAGAGACCCAGTACTTC. Its protein product is CSAQTSGGQETQYF.

This clonotype was seen only a few times. V is TRBV7-9 and J is TRBJ2-1; D could derive from TRBD1 or TRBD2 (6 bases each). Trimming shortened V by 5 bases and J by 0 bases, and 14 bases separated the two germline ends. Germline CDR1 SEHNR, CDR2 FQNEAQ (reference sequence). This CDR3 is 16 amino acids long. CDR3 DNA sequence: TGTGCCAGCAGCCCAGAGGGGGGCCTCTCCTACAATGAGCAGTTCTTC. It codes for CASSPEGGLSYNEQFF.

This clonotype was counted only a few times. The genes are TRBV7-9 and TRBJ2-1, with TRBD2 matching over 7 bases. The germline gives CDR1 SEHNR, CDR2 FQNEAQ (reference sequence). The V gene end was trimmed by 6 bases and the J gene end by 5 bases; junction bases not matched to a gene: 10. CDR3 length: 15 amino acids. Here the CDR3 reads CASRTVRGFNNEQFF. DNA of the CDR3: TGTGCCAGCAGAACAGTGCGGGGGTTCAACAATGAGCAGTTCTTC.

The J gene is TRBJ2-5, the V gene TRBV15; TRBD2 might be the D (7 bases). Germline CDR1 is LNHNV and CDR2 is YYDKDF (reference sequence). V was shortened by 8 bases and J by 4 bases, with 17 bases between the two germline ends. The CDR3 covers 14 residues. The CDR3 reads CATRPPGEGETQYF. As DNA, the CDR3 is TGTGCCACCCGGCCGCCAGGGGAGGGAGAGACCCAGTACTTC.

This clonotype has at least ten counts. This chain uses TRBV9 with TRBJ1-3; D gene uncertain. Trimming took 0 bases from V and 0 from J, leaving 7 bases between them. CDR3 length equals 15 residues. Per germline, CDR1 SGDLS and CDR2 YYNGEE. This CDR3 is CASSVAPSSGNTIYF. The CDR3 DNA reads TGTGCCAGCAGCGTAGCCCCAAGCTCTGGAAACACCATATATTTT.

This clonotype has more than one count but fewer than ten. The chain combines TRBV11-2 with TRBJ1-2; D ambiguous. Germline-derived CDR1 and CDR2 are SGHAT and FQNNGV. This CDR3 has 14 residues. V was cut by 0 bases and J by 1 base, with 6 bases left in between. CDR3 nucleotide sequence: TGTGCCAGCAGCTTAGATCGGTTTAACTATGGCTACACCTTC. This translates into CASSLDRFNYGYTF.

This clonotype turned up a few times. The J gene is TRBJ2-1, the V gene TRBV7-2; D ambiguous. The length of the CDR3 is 13 residues. V lost 5 bases and J 5 bases, leaving 10 bases between the germline ends. CDR1 is SGHTA, CDR2 FQGNSA, per germline. CDR3 in amino acids: CASSHYLNNEQFF. The CDR3 nucleotides are TGTGCCAGCAGCCACTATCTTAACAATGAGCAGTTCTTC.

V usage is TRBV6-2 or TRBV6-3 and J usage is TRBJ2-4, with 11 nucleotides matching TRBD2. The junction had 12 bases not matched to a gene; V was cut back by 2 bases and J by 12 bases. Germline assignment: CDR1 MNHEY and CDR2 SVGEGT. The CDR3 spans 16 residues. The CDR3 loop reads CASSYLGLAGGHHQYF. Written as DNA, the CDR3 is TGTGCCAGCAGTTACCTGGGGCTAGCGGGGGGACATCATCAGTACTTC.

This chain links TRBV20-1 with TRBJ1-1, with D possibly TRBD1 on 5 matching bases. The CDR3 has 14 amino acids. V lost 0 bases to trimming and J lost 1 base, with 9 bases between them. The germline gives CDR1 DFQATT, CDR2 SNEGSKA (reference sequence). CDR3 in amino acids: CSARDQGPNTEAFF. Here the CDR3 DNA reads TGCAGTGCTAGAGATCAGGGCCCGAACACTGAAGCTTTCTTT.

The sample holds a few counts of this clonotype. This chain uses TRBV7-9 with TRBJ2-5; the D gene is possibly TRBD2 (6 bases). Per the germline V gene, CDR1 is SEHNR and CDR2 is FQNEAQ (reference sequence). Trimming shortened V by 6 bases and J by 5 bases, and 19 bases separated the two germline ends. The CDR3 has 15 amino acids. The chain's CDR3 is CASRPGGDARETQYF. CDR3 nucleotide sequence: TGTGCCAGCAGACCCGGCGGGGACGCGCGGGAGACCCAGTACTTC.

The chain uses TRBV6-5 and TRBJ1-5; D uncertain. In germline, CDR1 is MNHEY, CDR2 SVGAGI. With 0 bases removed from V and 7 bases from J, the gap between germline ends came to 7 bases. This CDR3 has 13 residues. For the CDR3, the DNA is TGTGCCAGCAGTTACTCCGTAGGACAGCCCCAGCATTTT. Its protein product is CASSYSVGQPQHF.

This clonotype was counted a few times. The genes are TRBV4-1 and TRBJ2-5, with 12 bases lining up with TRBD2. This CDR3 spans 15 amino acids. The V segment lost 4 bases and the J segment 6 bases; nucleotides outside the gene matches: 6. Germline assignment: CDR1 MGHRA and CDR2 YSYEKL. The DNA of the CDR3 is TGCGCCAGCAGCCCTTCTAGCGGGGGGGCAAAGACCCAGTACTTC. Protein: CASSPSSGGAKTQYF.

This clonotype was seen a few times. This chain links TRBV7-2 with TRBJ2-5; 11 nucleotides match TRBD1. CDR3 length: 16 residues. Losses at the gene ends were 5 bases for V and 4 bases for J; bases not matched to a gene: 9. Germline assignment: CDR1 SGHTA and CDR2 FQGNSA. DNA for the CDR3: TGTGCCAGCAGCCGCTTCGGACAGGGGGCCCCAGAGACCCAGTACTTC. Encoded protein: CASSRFGQGAPETQYF.

The chain links TRBV7-8 to TRBJ2-1; 8 nucleotides align to TRBD1. Germline V gene lookup returns CDR1 SGHVS and CDR2 FQNEAQ. Trimming took 1 base from V and 12 from J; bases not matched to a gene: 14. The CDR3 contains 16 residues. Written as DNA, the CDR3 is TGTGCCAGCAGCTTAGTTGCGGACAGGGTTCCTGGGCGGCAGTTCTTC. It specifies CASSLVADRVPGRQFF.